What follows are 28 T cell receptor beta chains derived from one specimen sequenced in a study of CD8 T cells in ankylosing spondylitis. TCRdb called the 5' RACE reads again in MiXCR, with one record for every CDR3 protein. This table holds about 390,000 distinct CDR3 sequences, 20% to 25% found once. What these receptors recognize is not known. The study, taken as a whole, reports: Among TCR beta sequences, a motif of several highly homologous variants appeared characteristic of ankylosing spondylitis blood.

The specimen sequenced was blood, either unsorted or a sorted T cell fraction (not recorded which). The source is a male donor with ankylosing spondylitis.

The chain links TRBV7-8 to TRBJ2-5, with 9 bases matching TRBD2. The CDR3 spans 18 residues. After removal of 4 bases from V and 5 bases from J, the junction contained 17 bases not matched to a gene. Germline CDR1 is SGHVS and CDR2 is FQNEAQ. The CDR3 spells CASSYRVAVAGERETQYF. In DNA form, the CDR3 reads TGTGCCAGCAGCTACAGGGTAGCGGTAGCGGGAGAGAGGGAGACCCAGTACTTC. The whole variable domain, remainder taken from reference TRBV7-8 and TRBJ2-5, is GAGVSQSPRYKVAKRGQDVALRCDPISGHVSLFWYQQALGQGPEFLTYFQNEAQLDKSGLPSDRFFAERPEGSVSTLKIQRTQQEDSAVYLCASSYRVAVAGERETQYFGPGTRLLVL.

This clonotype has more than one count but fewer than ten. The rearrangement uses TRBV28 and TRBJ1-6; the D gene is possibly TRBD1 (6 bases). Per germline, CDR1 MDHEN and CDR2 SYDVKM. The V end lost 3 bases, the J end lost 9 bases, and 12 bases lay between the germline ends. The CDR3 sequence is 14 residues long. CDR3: CASSFWTEGSPLHF. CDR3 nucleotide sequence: TGTGCCAGCAGTTTCTGGACAGAGGGTTCACCCCTCCACTTT.

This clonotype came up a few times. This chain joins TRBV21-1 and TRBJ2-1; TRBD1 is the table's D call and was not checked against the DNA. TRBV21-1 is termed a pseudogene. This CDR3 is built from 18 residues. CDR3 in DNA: TGTGCCAGCAGTTCACATCGTCGGGGGCCCCCATTCGACAATGAGCAGTTCTTC. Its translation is CASSSHRRGPPFDNEQFF.

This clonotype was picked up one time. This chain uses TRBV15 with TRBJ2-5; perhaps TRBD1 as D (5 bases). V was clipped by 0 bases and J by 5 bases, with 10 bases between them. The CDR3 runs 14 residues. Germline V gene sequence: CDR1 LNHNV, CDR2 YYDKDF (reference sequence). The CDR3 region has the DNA TGTGCCACCAGCAGAGATAAGGGGTCTGAGACCCAGTACTTC. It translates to CATSRDKGSETQYF.

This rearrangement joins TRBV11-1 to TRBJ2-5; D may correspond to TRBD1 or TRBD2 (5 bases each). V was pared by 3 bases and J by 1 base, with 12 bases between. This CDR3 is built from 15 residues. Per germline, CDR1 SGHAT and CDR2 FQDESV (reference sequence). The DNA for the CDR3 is TGTGCCAGCAGCTTTTGGGACCCCGTCCAAGAGACCCAGTACTTC. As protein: CASSFWDPVQETQYF.

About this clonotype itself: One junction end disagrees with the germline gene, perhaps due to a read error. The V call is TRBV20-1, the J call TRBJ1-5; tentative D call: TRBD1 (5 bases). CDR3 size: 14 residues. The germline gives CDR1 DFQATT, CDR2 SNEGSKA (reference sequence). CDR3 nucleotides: TGCAGTGCTAGAGATCTCGCCGGAGAGGGGTCGGTGTATTTT. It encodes CSARDLAGEGSVYF.

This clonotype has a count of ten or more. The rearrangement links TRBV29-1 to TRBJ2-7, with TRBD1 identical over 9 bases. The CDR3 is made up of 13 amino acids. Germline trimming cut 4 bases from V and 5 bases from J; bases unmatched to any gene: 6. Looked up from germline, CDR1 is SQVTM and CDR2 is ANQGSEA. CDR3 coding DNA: TGCAGCGTTGCCCGGGACAGGGTCGACGAGCAGTACTTC. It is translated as CSVARDRVDEQYF.

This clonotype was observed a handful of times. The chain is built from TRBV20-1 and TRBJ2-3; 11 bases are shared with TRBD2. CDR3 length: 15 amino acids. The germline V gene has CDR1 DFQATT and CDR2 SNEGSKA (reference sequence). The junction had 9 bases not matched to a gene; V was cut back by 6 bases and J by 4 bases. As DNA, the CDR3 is TGCAGTGCCTCATCCTTAGCGGGAGGGTCAGATACGCAGTATTTT. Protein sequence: CSASSLAGGSDTQYF.

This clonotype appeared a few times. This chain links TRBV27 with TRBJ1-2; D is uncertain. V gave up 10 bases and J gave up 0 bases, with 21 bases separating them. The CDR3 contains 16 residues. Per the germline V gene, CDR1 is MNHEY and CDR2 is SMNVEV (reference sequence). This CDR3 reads CATGKGGKPANYGYTF. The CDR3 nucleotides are TGTGCCACCGGTAAAGGAGGGAAACCAGCTAACTATGGCTACACCTTC.

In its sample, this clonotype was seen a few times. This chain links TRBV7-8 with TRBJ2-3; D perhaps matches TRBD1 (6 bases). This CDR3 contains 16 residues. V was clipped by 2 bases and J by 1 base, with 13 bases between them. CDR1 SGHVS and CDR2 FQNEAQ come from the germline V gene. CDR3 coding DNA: TGTGCCAGCAGCTTAAAGATGGGACATCGCACAGATACGCAGTATTTT. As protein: CASSLKMGHRTDTQYF.

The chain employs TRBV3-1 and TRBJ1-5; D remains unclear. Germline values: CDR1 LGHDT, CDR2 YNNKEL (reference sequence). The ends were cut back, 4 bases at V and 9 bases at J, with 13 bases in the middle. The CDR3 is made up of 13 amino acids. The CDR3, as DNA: TGTGCCAGCAGCCTCGAGCGGCGAGGGCCCCAGCATTTT. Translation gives CASSLERRGPQHF.

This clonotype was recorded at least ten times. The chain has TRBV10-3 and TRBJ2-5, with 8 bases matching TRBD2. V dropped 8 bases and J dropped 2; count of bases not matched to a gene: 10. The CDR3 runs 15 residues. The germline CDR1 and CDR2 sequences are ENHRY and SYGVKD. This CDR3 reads CAIRPGTSPQETQYF. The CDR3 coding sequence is TGTGCCATCCGACCCGGGACTAGTCCTCAAGAGACCCAGTACTTC.

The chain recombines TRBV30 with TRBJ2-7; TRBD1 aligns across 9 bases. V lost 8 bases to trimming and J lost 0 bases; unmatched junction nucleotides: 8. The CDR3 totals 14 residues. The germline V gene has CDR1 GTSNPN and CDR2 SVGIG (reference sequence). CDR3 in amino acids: CAGDRGGSSYEQYF. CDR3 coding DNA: TGTGCCGGCGACAGGGGGGGAAGCTCCTACGAGCAGTACTTC.

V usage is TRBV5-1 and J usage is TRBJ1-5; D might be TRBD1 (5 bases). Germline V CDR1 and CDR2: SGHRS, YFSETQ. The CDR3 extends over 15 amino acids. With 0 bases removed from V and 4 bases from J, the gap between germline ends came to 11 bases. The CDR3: CASSLEGTGNQPQHF. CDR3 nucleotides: TGCGCCAGCAGCTTGGAAGGGACCGGGAATCAGCCCCAGCATTTT. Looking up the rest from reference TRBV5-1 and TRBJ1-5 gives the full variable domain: KAGVTQTPRYLIKTRGQQVTLSCSPISGHRSVSWYQQTPGQGLQFLFEYFSETQRNKGNFPGRFSGRQFSNSRSEMNVSTLELGDSALYLCASSLEGTGNQPQHFGDGTRLSIL.

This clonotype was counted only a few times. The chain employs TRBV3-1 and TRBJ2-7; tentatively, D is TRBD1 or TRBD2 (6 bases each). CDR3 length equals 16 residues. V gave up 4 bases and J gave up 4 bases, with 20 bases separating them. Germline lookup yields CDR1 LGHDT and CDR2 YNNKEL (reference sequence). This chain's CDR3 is CASSRQGLLGAYEQYF. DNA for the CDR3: TGTGCCAGCAGCCGCCAGGGACTGCTGGGGGCTTACGAGCAGTACTTC.

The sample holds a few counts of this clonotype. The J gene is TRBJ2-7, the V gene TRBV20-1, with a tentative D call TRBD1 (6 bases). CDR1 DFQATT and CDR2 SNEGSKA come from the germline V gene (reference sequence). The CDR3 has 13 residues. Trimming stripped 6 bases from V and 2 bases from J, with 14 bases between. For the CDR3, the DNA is TGCAGTGCCGCTACAGGGACCCCCTACGAGCAGTACTTC. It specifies CSAATGTPYEQYF.

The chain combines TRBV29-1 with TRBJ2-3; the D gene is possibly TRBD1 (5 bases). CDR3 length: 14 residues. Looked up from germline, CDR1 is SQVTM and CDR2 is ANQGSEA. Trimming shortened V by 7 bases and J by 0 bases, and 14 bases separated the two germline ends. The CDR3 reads CSAQGKTSTDTQYF. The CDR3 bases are TGCAGCGCCCAGGGAAAGACTAGCACAGATACGCAGTATTTT.

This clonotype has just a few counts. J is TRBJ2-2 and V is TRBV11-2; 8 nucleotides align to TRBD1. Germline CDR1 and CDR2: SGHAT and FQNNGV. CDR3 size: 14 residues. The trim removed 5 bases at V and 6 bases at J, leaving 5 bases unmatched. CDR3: CASSPIRGPGELFF. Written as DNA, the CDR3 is TGTGCCAGCAGCCCCATCAGGGGGCCCGGGGAGCTGTTTTTT.

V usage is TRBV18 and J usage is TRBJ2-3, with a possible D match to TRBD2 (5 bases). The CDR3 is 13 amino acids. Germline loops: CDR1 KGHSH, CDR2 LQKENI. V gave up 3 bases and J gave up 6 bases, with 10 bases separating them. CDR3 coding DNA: TGTGCCAGCTCACCTGGGGAGCCGGATACGCAGTATTTT. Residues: CASSPGEPDTQYF. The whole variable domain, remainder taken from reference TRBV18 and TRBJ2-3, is NAGVMQNPRHLVRRRGQEARLRCSPMKGHSHVYWYRQLPEEGLKFMVYLQKENIIDESGMPKERFSAEFPKEGPSILRIQQVVRGDSAAYFCASSPGEPDTQYFGPGTRLTVL.

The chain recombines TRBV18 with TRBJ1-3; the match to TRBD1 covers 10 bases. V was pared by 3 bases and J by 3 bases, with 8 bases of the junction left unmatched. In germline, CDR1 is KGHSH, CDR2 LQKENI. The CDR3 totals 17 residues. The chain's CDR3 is CASSPAGTGVFGNTIYF. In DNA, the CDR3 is TGTGCCAGCTCACCTGCCGGGACAGGGGTGTTTGGAAACACCATATATTTT.

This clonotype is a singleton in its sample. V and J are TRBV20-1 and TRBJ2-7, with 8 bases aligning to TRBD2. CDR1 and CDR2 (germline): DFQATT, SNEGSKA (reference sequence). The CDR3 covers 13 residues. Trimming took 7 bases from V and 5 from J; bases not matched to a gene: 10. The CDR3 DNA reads TGCAGTGGGACGGGACTAGGGGTTGACGAGCAGTACTTC. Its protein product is CSGTGLGVDEQYF.

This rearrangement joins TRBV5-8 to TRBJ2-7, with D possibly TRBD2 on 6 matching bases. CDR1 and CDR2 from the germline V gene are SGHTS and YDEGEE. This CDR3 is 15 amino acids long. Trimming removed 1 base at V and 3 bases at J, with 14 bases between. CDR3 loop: CASSLYGGIFYEQYF. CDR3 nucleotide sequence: TGTGCCAGCAGCTTGTACGGGGGAATATTCTACGAGCAGTACTTC.

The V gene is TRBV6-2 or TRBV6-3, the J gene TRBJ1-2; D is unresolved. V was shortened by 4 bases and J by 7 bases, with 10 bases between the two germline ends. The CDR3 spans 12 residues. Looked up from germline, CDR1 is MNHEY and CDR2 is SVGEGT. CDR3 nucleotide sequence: TGTGCCAGCAGTTTCCGCGGGTTTGGCTACACCTTC. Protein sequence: CASSFRGFGYTF.

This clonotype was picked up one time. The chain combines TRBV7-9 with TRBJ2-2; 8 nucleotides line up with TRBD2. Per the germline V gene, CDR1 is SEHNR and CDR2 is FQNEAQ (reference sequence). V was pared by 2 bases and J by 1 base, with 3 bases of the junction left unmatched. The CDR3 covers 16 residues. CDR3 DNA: TGTGCCAGCAGCTTACGGGGGGGGCGGAACACCGGGGAGCTGTTTTTT. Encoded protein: CASSLRGGRNTGELFF.

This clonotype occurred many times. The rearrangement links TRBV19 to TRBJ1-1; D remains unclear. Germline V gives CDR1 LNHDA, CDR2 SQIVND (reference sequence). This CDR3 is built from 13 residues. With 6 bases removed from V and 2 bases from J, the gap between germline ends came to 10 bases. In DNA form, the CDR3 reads TGTGCCAGTAGCTCGGGGAGAAACACTGAAGCTTTCTTT. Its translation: CASSSGRNTEAFF.

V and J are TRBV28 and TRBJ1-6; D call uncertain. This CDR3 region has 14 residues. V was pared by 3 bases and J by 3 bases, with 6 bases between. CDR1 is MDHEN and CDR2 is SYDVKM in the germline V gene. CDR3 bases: TGTGCCAGCAGTTTGGCTAACTATAATTCACCCCTCCACTTT. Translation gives CASSLANYNSPLHF.

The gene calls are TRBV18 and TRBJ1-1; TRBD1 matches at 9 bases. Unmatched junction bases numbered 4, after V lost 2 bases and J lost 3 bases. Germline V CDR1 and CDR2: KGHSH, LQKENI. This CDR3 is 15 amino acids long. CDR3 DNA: TGTGCCAGCTCACCAACACAGGGGGCTGACACTGAAGCTTTCTTT. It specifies CASSPTQGADTEAFF.

CDR3 residues: CASSRTTTGDSYEQYF. The CDR3 DNA reads as TGTGCCAGCAGCCGAACGACGACAGGAGATTCCTACGAGCAGTACTTC. The J gene is TRBJ2-7, the V gene TRBV6-1; D possibly corresponds to TRBD1 (6 bases). This CDR3 is 16 amino acids long. CDR1 and CDR2 from the germline V gene are MNHNS and SASEGT. Trimming removed 6 bases from V and 1 base from J, with 19 bases in between.